The next 14 T cell receptor beta chains were all read from a single sample in a study of regulatory T cells in long-lasting Graves disease. The time point was: newly diagnosed GD, antithyroid drugs for less than 3 months. The TCR library was made from RNA extracted from PBMCs. CDR3-region Arm-PCR and iRepertoire HTBI primers produced the TCR beta libraries. TCRdb fed the multiplex PCR reads into MiXCR, producing one record per CDR3 protein. This sample has roughly 560,000 distinct CDR3 sequences, with about 16% found just once. This same sample was also taken into another study, of T cells in Graves' hyperthyroidism and ophthalmopathy.

The sample in question was peripheral blood mononuclear cells (PBMCs), obtained at new diagnosis, from a patient treated with antithyroid drugs. These receptors originate from a woman between 40 and 65 years old with Graves disease.

This clonotype was counted many times. The chain uses TRBV11-2 and TRBJ1-1; D is uncertain. The germline V gene has CDR1 SGHAT and CDR2 FQNNGV. The CDR3 runs to 13 residues. Trimming cost V 0 bases and J 5 bases, with 7 bases left between them. In nucleotides, the CDR3 is TGTGCCAGCAGCTTAGACACACTGACTGAAGCTTTCTTT. Its protein product is CASSLDTLTEAFF.

A remark on this clonotype: At one end the junction does not follow the germline gene, possibly because of a read error. The chain recombines TRBV12-3 or TRBV12-4 with TRBJ2-3, with 11 bases aligning to TRBD1. The end of the DNA fits TRBJ2-5 better, so the J call may be wrong. The CDR3 has 14 amino acids. CDR3 nucleotide sequence: TGTGCCGGCAGTTCGGGACAGGGGGTCGAGACCCAGTACTTC. It yields the protein CAGSSGQGVETQYF.

The rearrangement joins TRBV5-1 to TRBJ2-1, with 9 positions matching TRBD2. V was pared by 4 bases and J by 7 bases, with 12 bases of the junction left unmatched. This CDR3 is built from 16 residues. Germline V gene data show CDR1 as SGHRS and CDR2 as YFSETQ. In DNA form, the CDR3 reads TGCGCCAGCAGCCCCGCGGGCGGGGGGGCCATGAATGAGCAGTTCTTC. It specifies CASSPAGGGAMNEQFF.

This clonotype was recorded at least ten times. The chain employs TRBV18 and TRBJ2-2; D gene ambiguous. The CDR3 has 14 residues. Germline CDR1 and CDR2: KGHSH and LQKENI. V was cut by 3 bases and J by 1 base, with 6 bases left in between. The CDR3 bases are TGTGCCAGCTCACCCGACCTGAACACCGGGGAGCTGTTTTTT. Translated: CASSPDLNTGELFF.

This clonotype has a count of ten or more. The rearrangement joins TRBV11-2 to TRBJ2-7; D possibly corresponds to TRBD1 (6 bases). CDR3 length: 11 residues. Trimming removed 6 bases at V and 4 bases at J, with 7 bases between. Per germline, CDR1 SGHAT and CDR2 FQNNGV. The CDR3, as DNA: TGTGCCAGCAGGAGGGGGTACGAGCAGTACTTC. Translating it yields CASRRGYEQYF. Combining the CDR3 with reference TRBV11-2 and TRBJ2-7 gives the whole variable domain EAGVAQSPRYKIIEKRQSVAFWCNPISGHATLYWYQQILGQGPKLLIQFQNNGVVDDSQLPKDRFSAERLKGVDSTLKIQPAKLEDSAVYLCASRRGYEQYFGPGTRLTVT.

The rearrangement uses TRBV19 and TRBJ1-5; no definite D call. CDR3 length: 16 amino acids. Per the germline V gene, CDR1 is LNHDA and CDR2 is SQIVND (reference sequence). The ends were cut back, 3 bases at V and 2 bases at J, with 14 bases in the middle. Written as DNA, the CDR3 is TGTGCCAGTAGTATCATTTGGGGATTGGGCAATCAGCCCCAGCATTTT. This codes for CASSIIWGLGNQPQHF.

The rearrangement joins TRBV19 to TRBJ1-5; D is unresolved. V was clipped by 7 bases and J by 2 bases, with 15 bases between them. CDR3 size: 15 residues. Germline lookup yields CDR1 LNHDA and CDR2 SQIVND (reference sequence). In DNA form, the CDR3 reads TGTGCCAGTAACGATCCCGGATTGGGCAATCAGCCCCAGCATTTT. Protein: CASNDPGLGNQPQHF.

This sequence joins TRBV5-5 and TRBJ2-1; 9 nucleotides match TRBD2. Germline V gene lookup returns CDR1 SGHKS and CDR2 YYEKEE (reference sequence). V lost 4 bases to trimming and J lost 7 bases; unmatched junction nucleotides: 9. CDR3 length: 15 amino acids. CDR3 DNA sequence: TGTGCCAGCAGCCCCCTAGCGGGGCTTCGGAATGAGCAGTTCTTC. Protein product: CASSPLAGLRNEQFF.

This clonotype was observed a few times. This rearrangement joins TRBV25-1 to TRBJ2-7; D is unresolved. CDR1 and CDR2 from the germline V gene are MGHDK and SYGVNS. The CDR3 totals 13 residues. V shed 3 bases and J shed 5 bases, with 11 bases lying between them. CDR3 bases: TGTGCCAGCAGTGAGATCCTCTTCCACGAGCAGTACTTC. Residues: CASSEILFHEQYF.

The table lists this clonotype with many counts. This chain uses TRBV29-1 with TRBJ1-2, with D possibly matching TRBD1 (5 bases). The V end lost 7 bases, the J end lost 0 bases, and 15 bases lay between the germline ends. This CDR3 region has 14 residues. Germline assignment: CDR1 SQVTM and CDR2 ANQGSEA. CDR3 in amino acids: CSAVPGPANYGYTF. CDR3 sequence (DNA): TGCAGCGCCGTACCGGGGCCCGCTAACTATGGCTACACCTTC.

In its sample, this clonotype was seen many times. The chain joins TRBV12-3 or TRBV12-4 to TRBJ2-7; 8 bases match TRBD1. The V gene end was trimmed by 6 bases and the J gene end by 2 bases; junction bases not matched to a gene: 6. The CDR3 totals 14 residues. The CDR3 region is CASSQGARTYEQYF. CDR3 coding DNA: TGTGCCAGCAGCCAGGGGGCTAGGACCTACGAGCAGTACTTC.

In its sample, this clonotype was seen many times. This chain links TRBV5-1 with TRBJ2-3, with 7 bases lining up with TRBD2. This CDR3 contains 16 residues. Per germline, CDR1 SGHRS and CDR2 YFSETQ. V was clipped by 1 base and J by 2 bases; unmatched bases: 7. The CDR3 loop reads CASSLNLGGFTDTQYF. For the CDR3, the DNA is TGCGCCAGCAGCTTGAACCTCGGGGGGTTCACAGATACGCAGTATTTT.

This clonotype came up once. A much larger clone lies one base from this, so it may be a read error. The chain employs TRBV12-3 or TRBV12-4 and TRBJ2-1, with D perhaps matching TRBD1 (6 bases). V lost 6 bases and J 6 bases, leaving 18 bases between the germline ends. There are 15 residues in the CDR3. The CDR3 coding sequence is TGTGCCAGCAGCCCCGACAGGCGAACCTGCAATGAGCAGTTCTTC. It translates to CASSPDRRTCNEQFF.

The chain combines TRBV7-9 with TRBJ1-5; 7 nucleotides align to TRBD1. This CDR3 is 17 amino acids long. CDR1 and CDR2 from the germline V gene are SEHNR and FQNEAQ (reference sequence). V was clipped by 6 bases and J by 6 bases; unmatched bases: 17. CDR3 nucleotides: TGTGCCAGCAGTTCCTCCAGAGGGGGCGCTTCAGGTCAGCCCCAGCATTTT. It encodes CASSSSRGGASGQPQHF.